Following are 13 T cell receptor beta chains from one sample sequenced in a study of CD4 T cells in relation to SARS-CoV-2 and coronaviruses. Antigens of these TCRs are unknown. The method was immunoSEQ multiplex PCR; TCRdb's version includes in-frame clones alone and lacks a portion of them. The table shows more than 20,000 clones, with 75% to 85% occurring only once. Unexposed donor CD4+ T cells date from about 2011-2018, before the COVID-19 pandemic. CD4+ T cells were isolated from the cells after around eleven days of culture. The sequencing sample was made of CD4+ T cells from PBMCs, cultured in vitro. These receptors were collected from a human donor in good health.

CDR3 protein: CAIYTIQGGRAEAFF. CDR3 nucleotides: TGTGCCATCTATACAATCCAGGGTGGCAGGGCTGAAGCTTTCTTT. The chain recombines TRBV10-3 with TRBJ1-1; D might be TRBD1 (5 bases). Germline V gene sequence: CDR1 ENHRY, CDR2 SYGVKD. V was cut by 8 bases and J by 6 bases, with 22 bases left in between. CDR3 length: 15 amino acids.

This clone was observed a handful of times. The chain links TRBV6-5 to TRBJ2-1, with 7 bases that match TRBD2. With V trimmed by 7 bases and J by 8 bases, 11 bases remained unmatched. The germline V gene has CDR1 MNHEY and CDR2 SVGAGI. The CDR3 length is 14 residues. The CDR3 is CASTLSGAGDEQFF. CDR3 sequence (DNA): TGTGCCAGCACGCTTTCCGGGGCGGGAGATGAGCAGTTCTTC.

V usage is TRBV7-6 and J usage is TRBJ1-4; 10 positions agree with TRBD1. Germline loops: CDR1 SGHVS, CDR2 FNYEAQ. J lost 8 bases, V lost 5 bases, and 11 bases had no gene match. This CDR3 comprises 16 residues. The CDR3 here is CASSLTPGTGVEKLFF. For the CDR3, the DNA is TGTGCCAGCAGCCTAACCCCCGGGACAGGGGTAGAAAAACTGTTTTTT.

This chain links TRBV15 with TRBJ2-5; D gene ambiguous. CDR1 LNHNV and CDR2 YYDKDF come from the germline V gene (reference sequence). The V gene lost 1 base and the J gene lost 1 base, with 13 bases spanning the gap. The CDR3 is 16 residues long. CDR3 nucleotide sequence: TGTGCCACCAGCAGAGTATATTCGTTAACCCAAGAGACCCAGTACTTC. This gives the protein CATSRVYSLTQETQYF.

This rearrangement joins TRBV20-1 to TRBJ2-7, with 9 positions matching TRBD2. Germline values: CDR1 DFQATT, CDR2 SNEGSKA (reference sequence). This CDR3 is built from 11 residues. The CDR3 coding sequence is TGCGCCCCAGCGGGAGGCCACGAGCAGTACTTC. It yields the protein CAPAGGHEQYF.

J is TRBJ1-1 and V is TRBV5-4; unclear D gene. The germline V and J ends were trimmed by 0 bases and 4 bases, with 10 bases remaining between them. CDR1 SGHNT and CDR2 YYREEE come from the germline V gene (reference sequence). This CDR3 is 14 amino acids long. The CDR3 region is CASSLEGRSTEAFF. CDR3 coding DNA: TGTGCCAGCAGCTTGGAAGGGCGGAGCACTGAAGCTTTCTTT.

In nucleotides, the CDR3 is TGTGCCAGTAGTAGCCAGGGACAGGGATACACAGATACGCAGTATTTT. As protein: CASSSQGQGYTDTQYF. The chain joins TRBV19 to TRBJ2-3; 9 bases fit TRBD1. V lost 4 bases and J lost 2; bases outside the gene matches: 7. This CDR3 region has 16 residues. Germline V gene sequence: CDR1 LNHDA, CDR2 SQIVND (reference sequence).

The gene calls are TRBV6-5 and TRBJ2-5, with no clear D. The CDR3 has 11 amino acids. Germline CDR1 MNHEY, CDR2 SVGAGI. The V end lost 3 bases, the J end lost 5 bases, and 4 bases lay between the germline ends. CDR3 amino acids: CASSYKETQYF. The CDR3 bases are TGTGCCAGCAGTTATAAGGAGACCCAGTACTTC.

V gene TRBV10-1 combines with J gene TRBJ2-3; a weak D match, TRBD2 (6 bases). The CDR3 contains 14 residues. Germline lookup yields CDR1 WNHNN and CDR2 SYGVQD (reference sequence). The V end was cut by 10 bases, the J end by 1 base, with 15 bases between. The CDR3 protein is CATTSQIGTDTQYF. The CDR3 DNA reads TGCGCCACCACTAGCCAGATTGGCACAGATACGCAGTATTTT.

The chain combines TRBV3-1 (or the pseudogene TRBV3-2) with TRBJ2-3, with D possibly matching TRBD1 (7 bases). V dropped 0 bases and J dropped 1 base, with 11 bases sitting between them. CDR1 is LGHDT, CDR2 YNNKEL, per germline (reference sequence). The CDR3 has 16 amino acids. CDR3 in DNA: TGTGCCAGCAGCCAAGATCAGGGGGGAGGCACAGATACGCAGTATTTT. It yields the protein CASSQDQGGGTDTQYF.

The chain uses TRBV15 and TRBJ2-5; D is unresolved. The CDR3 extends over 12 amino acids. Germline lookup yields CDR1 LNHNV and CDR2 YYDKDF (reference sequence). The V gene lost 0 bases and the J gene lost 4 bases, with 3 bases spanning the gap. The DNA for the CDR3 is TGTGCCACCAGCAGAGATGTAGAGACCCAGTACTTC. Its protein product is CATSRDVETQYF.

This chain connects TRBV9 to TRBJ2-7, with D tentatively TRBD2 (6 bases). Germline lookup yields CDR1 SGDLS and CDR2 YYNGEE. The CDR3 is 13 amino acids. Trimming shortened V by 1 base and J by 3 bases, and 8 bases separated the two germline ends. The CDR3 is CASSVTAGYEQYF. CDR3 bases: TGTGCCAGCAGCGTAACAGCGGGCTACGAGCAGTACTTC. The variable domain in full, with the rest retrieved from reference TRBV9 and TRBJ2-7, is DSGVTQTPKHLITATGQRVTLRCSPRSGDLSVYWYQQSLDQGLQFLIQYYNGEERAKGNILERFSAQQFPDLHSELNLSSLELGDSALYFCASSVTAGYEQYFGPGTRLTVT.

J is TRBJ2-3 and V is TRBV5-1; perhaps TRBD1 as D (7 bases). V was trimmed by 4 bases and J by 5 bases, leaving 20 bases between them. Per the germline V gene, CDR1 is SGHRS and CDR2 is YFSETQ. The CDR3 has 16 residues. The CDR3 nucleotides read TGCGCCAGCAGCCCCGGGCGGGACAGTGGGGGAGATACGCAGTATTTT. It yields the protein CASSPGRDSGGDTQYF.